This T cell receptor beta chain was documented in a study of shared clonotypes between healthy human individuals. The CDR3 runs 18 residues. V was clipped by 3 bases and J by 2 bases, with 19 bases between them. The germline gives CDR1 LNHNV, CDR2 YYDKDF (reference sequence). Sequencing was performed with immunoSEQ multiplex PCR; in TCRdb, only in-frame clones are kept and a portion is missing. Among roughly 2.2 million clones listed, about 92% were seen once. This sequence joins TRBV15 and TRBJ2-2, with no clear D. The sequencing input was naive CD4+ T cells from PBMCs. Subset of the sample: CD45RA+ positively selected. The clonotype originates from a man between 18 and 35 years old in good health. Some clones in this sample may be carry-over from other donors' samples. This chain's CDR3 is CATSRAQVLMGNTGELFF. The CDR3 region has the DNA TGTGCCACCAGCAGGGCCCAAGTGTTAATGGGAAACACCGGGGAGCTGTTTTTT.